The present T cell receptor beta chain was sequenced within a study of cytomegalovirus exposure and HLA in healthy donors. A multiplex PCR was run with 60 Vbeta primers and 13 Jbeta primers. Profiled with immunoSEQ multiplex PCR; TCRdb holds only in-frame clones, not every one. The table lists approximately 120,000 clones, around 74% of them singletons. This clonotype was sampled from a woman aged 45-65 years in good health and CMV-seropositive. Material: PBMCs.

The CDR3 nucleotides read TGTGCCAGCAGCCAACGCAGGGGCGCCCAAGAGACCCAGTACTTC. Translation: CASSQRRGAQETQYF. The chain couples TRBV5-4 to TRBJ2-5, with D possibly matching TRBD1 (6 bases). The CDR3 has 15 amino acids. V dropped 4 bases and J dropped 1 base, with 14 bases sitting between them. Germline lookup yields CDR1 SGHNT and CDR2 YYREEE (reference sequence).